Listed below are T cell receptor beta chains from one sample, sequenced in a study of T cells in Graves' hyperthyroidism and ophthalmopathy. TCRdb processed the multiplex PCR reads anew with MiXCR; each CDR3 protein has one entry. The sample shows about 420,000 distinct CDR3 sequences, approximately 14% of them seen only once. Sequenced: blood. These receptors were taken from a woman under 30 with Graves' hyperthyroidism. CDR3s include the opening cysteine and the closing phenylalanine or tryptophan. The D gene is left open where the match is weak. Size is stated for part of the rows, as once, few or many counts, or as a class when the clone is expanded.

TGTGCCAGCTCACCATATGTCGATGATAGCAATCAGCCCCAGCATTTT CASSPYVDDSNQPQHF NA few TRBJ1-5 TRBV18
TGTGCCAGCAGCTTAACGGCGAGGGGACCCACAGATACGCAGTATTTT CASSLTARGPTDTQYF NA many TRBJ2-3 TRBV7-2
TGTGCCAGCAGCTTGCAGGGACACGGGAAGACCCAGTACTTC CASSLQGHGKTQYF NA many TRBJ2-5 TRBV7-6
TGTGCCAGCAGTAGAGGCGGAGGAAACACCATATATTTT CASSRGGGNTIYF NA many TRBJ1-3 TRBV12-3/TRBV12-4
TGTGCCAGCAAGGCCGGGACAGGGGGCTCAGATACGCAGTATTTT CASKAGTGGSDTQYF TRBD1 few TRBJ2-3 TRBV12-3/TRBV12-4
TGCGCCAGCAGCTTGGCTAAGTTGGGCACCGGGGAGCTGTTTTTT CASSLAKLGTGELFF NA many TRBJ2-2 TRBV5-1
TGTGCCAGCAGCCCACCGGGGGTAGCGGGAGTACGAAGCATTCAGTACTTC CASSPPGVAGVRSIQYF TRBD2 many TRBJ2-4 TRBV7-9
TGTGCCAGCAGCTTGGCCTACAGGGGTGGGAACACTGAAGCTTTCTTT CASSLAYRGGNTEAFF TRBD1 NA TRBJ1-1 TRBV5-5
TGTGCCAGCAGTTTTTCCCCAGACAGTTCTAGCACAGATACGCAGTATTTT CASSFSPDSSSTDTQYF NA many TRBJ2-3 TRBV28
TGTGCCACCAGCAGAGTCGGAGCCTACGAGCAGTACTTC CATSRVGAYEQYF NA few TRBJ2-7 TRBV15
TGTGCCACCAGTGATGCCGACAGGTGGAACATTCAGTACTTC CATSDADRWNIQYF NA once TRBJ2-4 TRBV24-1
TGTGCCAGCAGCACCCGACCGTGGATGAACACTGAAGCTTTCTTT CASSTRPWMNTEAFF NA NA TRBJ1-1 TRBV7-8
TGTGCCAGCAGCGCCCGAACTAGCGTGGCTTCCAATGAGCAGTTCTTC CASSARTSVASNEQFF TRBD2 many TRBJ2-1 TRBV9
TGTGCCAGCAGCCCGACACGGTCGGAAGGCACTGAAGCTTTCTTT CASSPTRSEGTEAFF NA many TRBJ1-1 TRBV3-1
TGTGCCAGCAGCCCCCAGGGCATTCAGTACTTC CASSPQGIQYF NA many TRBJ2-4 TRBV11-2
TGTGCCATCAGTGATTATCGACGGGGTCCGGCCTACAATGAGCAGTTCTTC CAISDYRRGPAYNEQFF NA many TRBJ2-1 TRBV10-3
TGTGCCAGCAGCTTTGGTGGGGGCGGGACAGTCCCTATTTCCTACGAGCAGTACTTC CASSFGGGGTVPISYEQYF NA few TRBJ2-7 TRBV5-4
TGTGCCAGCAGCCAAGATCGGCCTAGCGGGAAAAGGTCGGGGGAGCAGTACTTC CASSQDRPSGKRSGEQYF TRBD2 NA TRBJ2-7 TRBV3-1
TGCAGTGCTAGAGATCAGAACAGGAGCCCGAACACTGAAGCTTTCTTT CSARDQNRSPNTEAFF NA many TRBJ1-1 TRBV20-1
TGTGCCAGCAGCCCTAGCGGGAGTGTTAACTATGAGCAGTTCTTC CASSPSGSVNYEQFF TRBD2 many TRBJ2-1 TRBV11-2
TGTGCCACCAGTGATTACGCTGGGCCCCAGCATTTT CATSDYAGPQHF NA many TRBJ1-5 TRBV24-1
TGTGCCAGCAGTTTATTCCAGGGGTCGGAGACCCAGTACTTC CASSLFQGSETQYF NA many TRBJ2-5 TRBV27
TGTGCCAGTAAGGGACAGCACCCTACTAACTATGGCTACACCTTC CASKGQHPTNYGYTF TRBD1 few TRBJ1-2 TRBV19
TGTGCCAGCAGCTCACTTCTCAGGGGACCAGCGGTAGAGACCCAGTACTTC CASSSLLRGPAVETQYF NA NA TRBJ2-5 TRBV5-6
TGCAGCGTTGCCGGGACAGGGGGCTGGAACGAGCAGTACTTC CSVAGTGGWNEQYF TRBD1 many TRBJ2-7 TRBV29-1
TGTGCCACCAGCTCCGGGACACCAGTCACCGGGGAGCTGTTTTTT CATSSGTPVTGELFF NA many TRBJ2-2 TRBV15
TGTGCCAGCAGTTTTCGGGGGGCGGTGGAAAAACTGTTTTTT CASSFRGAVEKLFF NA NA TRBJ1-4 TRBV28
TGTGCCAGTATGAACGTGGGCAGGGGGTTCTATGGCTACACCTTC CASMNVGRGFYGYTF TRBD1 few TRBJ1-2 TRBV19
TGTGCCAGCAGCCCACTCTCCTACGAGCAGTACTTC CASSPLSYEQYF NA many TRBJ2-7 TRBV6-2/TRBV6-3
TGTGCCAGCAGTTTGGGTGCGGGACGATTGCCAGATACGCAGTATTTT CASSLGAGRLPDTQYF NA many TRBJ2-3 TRBV27
TGTGCCAGCAGCTTGTTGAGGGCCGAAAATTCACCCCTCCACTTT CASSLLRAENSPLHF NA many TRBJ1-6 TRBV5-5
TGTGCCACCGGGACAGGGAATTACAATGAGCAGTTCTTC CATGTGNYNEQFF TRBD1 many TRBJ2-1 TRBV3-1
TGTGCCACCAGCAGAGACGGACGGAACAATCAGCCCCAGCATTTT CATSRDGRNNQPQHF NA many TRBJ1-5 TRBV15
TGTGCCAGCAGTGAAGCCTTCCGAGGGATCGGCACTGAAGCTTTCTTT CASSEAFRGIGTEAFF NA many TRBJ1-1 TRBV6-1
TGTGCCAGCATAGGGGTCGTTGGGGCAGATGCTGGAAACACCATATATTTT CASIGVVGADAGNTIYF NA few TRBJ1-3 TRBV6-1
TGTGCCAGCAGCTTAGGTCGGACGCCTAACTATGGCTACACCTTC CASSLGRTPNYGYTF NA few TRBJ1-2 TRBV7-2
TGTGCCAGCAGCCCGTCGGTTAGCGGGAGGTTAAATGAGCAGTTCTTC CASSPSVSGRLNEQFF TRBD2 few TRBJ2-1 TRBV7-3
TGTGCCACGTCGACTAGGTCAAGTCTGCTGCTCTCCTACGAGCAGTACTTC CATSTRSSLLLSYEQYF NA few TRBJ2-7 TRBV28
TGCGCCAGCAGCCAAGGGGTATATAGCAATCAGCCCCAGCATTTT CASSQGVYSNQPQHF NA few TRBJ1-5 TRBV4-1
TGTGCCACGACCAGACTAGCGGAACACAATGAGCAGTTCTTC CATTRLAEHNEQFF TRBD2 NA TRBJ2-1 TRBV15
TGTGCCAGCAGTGTTAGGGACACCTATTCCTACGAGCAGTACTTC CASSVRDTYSYEQYF NA many TRBJ2-7 TRBV6-1
TGTGCCAGCAGCGATCAGCCCCAGCATTTT CASSDQPQHF NA NA TRBJ1-5 TRBV28
TGTGCCAGCAGTTACCCTTACTCCGGACTAGCGGGGGGGCAAGATACGCAGTATTTT CASSYPYSGLAGGQDTQYF TRBD2 few TRBJ2-3 TRBV6-2/TRBV6-3
TGCAGCGCGTCGGACTCAATGTTTGGGGACGAGCAGTACTTC CSASDSMFGDEQYF NA NA TRBJ2-7 TRBV29-1
TGTGCCAGCAGTTTAAGGCGGGCGGGCTCCTACGAGCAGTACTTC CASSLRRAGSYEQYF NA few TRBJ2-7 TRBV27
TGTGCCAGCAGATCCTTTCCGGGTCTCGATAATTCACCCCTCCACTTT CASRSFPGLDNSPLHF NA NA TRBJ1-6 TRBV7-8